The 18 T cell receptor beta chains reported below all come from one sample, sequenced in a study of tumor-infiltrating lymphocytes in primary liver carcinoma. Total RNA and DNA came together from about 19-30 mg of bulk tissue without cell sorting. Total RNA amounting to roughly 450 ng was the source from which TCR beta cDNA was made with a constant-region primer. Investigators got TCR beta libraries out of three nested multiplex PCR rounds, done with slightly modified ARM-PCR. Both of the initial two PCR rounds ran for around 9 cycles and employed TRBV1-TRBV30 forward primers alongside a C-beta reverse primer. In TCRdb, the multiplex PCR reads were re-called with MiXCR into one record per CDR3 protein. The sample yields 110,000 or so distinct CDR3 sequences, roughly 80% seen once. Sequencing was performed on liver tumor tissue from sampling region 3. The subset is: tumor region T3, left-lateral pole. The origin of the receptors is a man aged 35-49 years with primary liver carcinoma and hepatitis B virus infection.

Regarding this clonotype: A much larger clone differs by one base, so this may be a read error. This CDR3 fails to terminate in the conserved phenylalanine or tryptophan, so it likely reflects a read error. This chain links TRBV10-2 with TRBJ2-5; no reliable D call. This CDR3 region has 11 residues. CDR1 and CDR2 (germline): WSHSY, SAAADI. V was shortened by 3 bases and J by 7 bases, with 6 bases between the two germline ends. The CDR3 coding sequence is TGCGCCAGCAGTGAATGGGGGACCCAGTACTCC. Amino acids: CASSEWGTQYS.

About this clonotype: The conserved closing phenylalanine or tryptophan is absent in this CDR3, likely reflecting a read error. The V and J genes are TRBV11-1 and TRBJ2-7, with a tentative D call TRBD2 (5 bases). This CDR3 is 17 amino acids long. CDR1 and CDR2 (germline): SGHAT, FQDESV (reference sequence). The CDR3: CASCLGPAGESSYEQYL. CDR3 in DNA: TGTGCCAGCTGCTTAGGGCCGGCGGGCGAAAGCTCCTACGAGCAGTACCTC.

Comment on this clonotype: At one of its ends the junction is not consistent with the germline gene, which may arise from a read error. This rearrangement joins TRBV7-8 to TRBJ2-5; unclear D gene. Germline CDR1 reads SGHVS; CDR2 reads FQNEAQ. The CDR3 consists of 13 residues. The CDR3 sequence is CASTTVGCETQYF. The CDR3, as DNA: TGTGCCAGCACCACCGTGGGGTGTGAGACCCAGTATTTC.

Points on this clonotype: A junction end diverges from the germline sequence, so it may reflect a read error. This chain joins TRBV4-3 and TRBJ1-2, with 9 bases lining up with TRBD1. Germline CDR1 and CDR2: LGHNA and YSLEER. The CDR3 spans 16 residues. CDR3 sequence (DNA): TGCGCCAGCAGCCAAGCAGGGACAGGGAGGAACTATGGCTACATCTTC. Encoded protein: CASSQAGTGRNYGYIF.

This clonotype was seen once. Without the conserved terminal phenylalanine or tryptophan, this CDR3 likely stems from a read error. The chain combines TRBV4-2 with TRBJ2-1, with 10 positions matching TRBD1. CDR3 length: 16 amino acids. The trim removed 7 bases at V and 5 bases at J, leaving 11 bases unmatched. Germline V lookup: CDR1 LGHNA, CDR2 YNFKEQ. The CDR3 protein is CASIHAGGQGNNEQFL. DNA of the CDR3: TGTGCCAGCATCCACGCAGGGGGACAGGGGAACAATGAGCAGTTCTTA.

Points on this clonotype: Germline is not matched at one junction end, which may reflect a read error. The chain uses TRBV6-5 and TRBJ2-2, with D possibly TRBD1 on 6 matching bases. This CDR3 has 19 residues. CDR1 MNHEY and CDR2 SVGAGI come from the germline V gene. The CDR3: CASSYSRPGHTLGTGELFF. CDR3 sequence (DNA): TGTGCCAGCAGTTACTCGAGGCCGGGACATACCCTAGGCACCGGTGAGCTGTTTTTT.

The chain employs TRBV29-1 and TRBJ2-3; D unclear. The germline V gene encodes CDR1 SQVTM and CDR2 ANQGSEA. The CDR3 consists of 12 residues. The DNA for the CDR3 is TGCTACGCTTTGACGGCGGTTCTCACGCAGTATTTT. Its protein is CYALTAVLTQYF.

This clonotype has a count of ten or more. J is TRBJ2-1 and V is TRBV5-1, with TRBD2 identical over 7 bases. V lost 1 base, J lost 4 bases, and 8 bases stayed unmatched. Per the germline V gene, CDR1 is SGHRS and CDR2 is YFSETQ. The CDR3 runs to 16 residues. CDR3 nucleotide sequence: TGCGCCAGCAGCTTGACAGGCGGGAGTAGATACAATGAGCAGTTCTTC. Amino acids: CASSLTGGSRYNEQFF.

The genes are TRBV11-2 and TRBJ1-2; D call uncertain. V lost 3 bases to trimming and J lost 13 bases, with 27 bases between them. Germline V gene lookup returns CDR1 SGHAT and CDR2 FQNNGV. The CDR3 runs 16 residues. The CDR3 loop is CASSLDSVAYSRGRTF. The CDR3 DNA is TGTGCCAGCAGCTTGGATTCGGTAGCCTATTCTCGAGGCCGCACCTTC. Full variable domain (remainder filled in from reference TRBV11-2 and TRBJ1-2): EAGVAQSPRYKIIEKRQSVAFWCNPISGHATLYWYQQILGQGPKLLIQFQNNGVVDDSQLPKDRFSAERLKGVDSTLKIQPAKLEDSAVYLCASSLDSVAYSRGRTFGSGTRLTVV.

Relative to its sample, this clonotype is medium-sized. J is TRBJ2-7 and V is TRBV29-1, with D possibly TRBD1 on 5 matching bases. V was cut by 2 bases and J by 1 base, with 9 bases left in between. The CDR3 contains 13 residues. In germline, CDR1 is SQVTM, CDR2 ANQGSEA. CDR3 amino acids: CSVEQDNSYEQYF. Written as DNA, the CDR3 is TGCAGCGTTGAACAGGACAATTCCTACGAGCAGTACTTC.

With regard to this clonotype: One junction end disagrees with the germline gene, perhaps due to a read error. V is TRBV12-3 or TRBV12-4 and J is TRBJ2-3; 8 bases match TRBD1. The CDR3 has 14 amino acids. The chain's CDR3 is CASSITGGGDTPYF. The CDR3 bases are TGTGCCAGCAGTATCACAGGGGGTGGGGATACGCCGTATTTT.

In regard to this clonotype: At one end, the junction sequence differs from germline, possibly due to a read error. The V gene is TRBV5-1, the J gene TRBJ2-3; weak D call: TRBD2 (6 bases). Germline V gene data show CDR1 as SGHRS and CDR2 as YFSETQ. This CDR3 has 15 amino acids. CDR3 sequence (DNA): TGCACCAGCATCCGGGGGAGTCTCCAGACAGATACGCAGTATTTT. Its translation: CTSIRGSLQTDTQYF.

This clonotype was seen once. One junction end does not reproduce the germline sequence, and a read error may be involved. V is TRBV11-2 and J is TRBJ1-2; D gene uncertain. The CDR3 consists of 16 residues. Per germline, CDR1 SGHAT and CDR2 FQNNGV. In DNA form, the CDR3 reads TGCGCCAGCAGCTTAGATTCGGTAACCTGTTCTCGAGGCTACACCTTC. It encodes CASSLDSVTCSRGYTF.

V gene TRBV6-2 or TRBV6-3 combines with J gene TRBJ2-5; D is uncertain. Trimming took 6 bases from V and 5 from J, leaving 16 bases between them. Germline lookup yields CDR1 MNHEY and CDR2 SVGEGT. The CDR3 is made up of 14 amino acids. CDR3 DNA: TGTGCCAGCAGCATGGACGGCCGCCAGGAGACCCAGTACTTC. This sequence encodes CASSMDGRQETQYF.

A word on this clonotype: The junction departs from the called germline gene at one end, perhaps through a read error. The CDR3 loop is CAISLDSSGITKNIQYF. The DNA for the CDR3 is TGTGCCATCAGCTTAGATTCTAGCGGGATTACCAAAAACATTCAGTACTTC. The chain uses TRBV11-2 and TRBJ2-4; 9 nucleotides match TRBD2. The germline gives CDR1 SGHAT, CDR2 FQNNGV. CDR3 length: 17 amino acids.

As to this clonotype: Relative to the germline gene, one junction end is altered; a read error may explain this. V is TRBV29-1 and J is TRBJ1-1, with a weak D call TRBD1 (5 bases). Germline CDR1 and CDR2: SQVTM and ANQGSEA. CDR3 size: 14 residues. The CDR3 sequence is CIVIGDAMKTEAFF. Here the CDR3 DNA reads TGCATCGTGATAGGGGATGCAATGAAGACTGAAGCTTTCTTT.

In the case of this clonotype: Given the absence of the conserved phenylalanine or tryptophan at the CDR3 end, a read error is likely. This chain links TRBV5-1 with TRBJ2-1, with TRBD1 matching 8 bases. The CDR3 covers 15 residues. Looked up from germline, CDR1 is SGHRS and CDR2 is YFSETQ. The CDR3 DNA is TGCGCCAGCAGCTTGGGGACAGGGTCCTATAATGAGCAGTTCATC. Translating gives CASSLGTGSYNEQFI.

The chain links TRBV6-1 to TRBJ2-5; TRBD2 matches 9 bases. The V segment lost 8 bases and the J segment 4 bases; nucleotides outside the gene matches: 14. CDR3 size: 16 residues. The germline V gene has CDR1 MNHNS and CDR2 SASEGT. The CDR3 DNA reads TGTGCCAGCGGAGTTCGGGGGACTAGCTTCCGAGAGACCCAGTACTTC. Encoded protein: CASGVRGTSFRETQYF.